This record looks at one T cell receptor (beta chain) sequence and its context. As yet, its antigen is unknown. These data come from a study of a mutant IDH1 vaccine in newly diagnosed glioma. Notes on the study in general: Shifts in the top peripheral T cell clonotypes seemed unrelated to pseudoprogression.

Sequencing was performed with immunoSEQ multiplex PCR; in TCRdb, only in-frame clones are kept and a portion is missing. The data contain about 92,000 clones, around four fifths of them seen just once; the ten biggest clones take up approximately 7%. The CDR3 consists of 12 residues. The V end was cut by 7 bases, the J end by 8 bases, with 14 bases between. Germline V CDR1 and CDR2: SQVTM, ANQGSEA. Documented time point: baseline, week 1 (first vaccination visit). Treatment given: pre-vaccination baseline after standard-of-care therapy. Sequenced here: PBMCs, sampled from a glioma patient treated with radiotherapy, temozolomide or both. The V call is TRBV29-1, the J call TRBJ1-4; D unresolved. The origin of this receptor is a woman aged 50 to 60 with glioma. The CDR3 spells CSASSGLEKLFF. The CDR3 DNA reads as TGCAGCGCATCCTCGGGGTTGGAAAAACTGTTTTTT. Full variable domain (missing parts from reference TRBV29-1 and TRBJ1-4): SAVISQKPSRDICQRGTSLTIQCQVDSQVTMMFWYRQQPGQSLTLIATANQGSEATYESGFVIDKFPISRPNLTFSTLTVSNMSPEDSSIYLCSASSGLEKLFFGSGTQLSVL.